This TCR beta chain was retrieved from a study of T-cell reconstitution after alpha-beta-depleted transplantation in children. The TCRbeta library incorporated unique molecular identifiers. TCRdb analysed the PCR reads with MiXCR anew, one entry per CDR3 protein. The repertoire holds approximately 300,000 distinct CDR3 sequences, with roughly 7.8% as singletons. Findings and caveats of the study: Fresh T-cell production supplied most of the T-cell counts and diversity seen one year after transplant. Alpha-beta T cells about two months after transplant reportedly derived from several hundred expanded graft clones.

Many counts were recorded for this clonotype. Its antigen is not identified. Trimming pared 1 base from V and 6 bases from J, leaving 6 bases between. The CDR3 length is 12 residues. The germline V gene encodes CDR1 SGHAT and CDR2 FQNNGV. The material was peripheral blood, obtained 360 days after TCRalphabeta/CD19-depleted stem cell transplant. The sequence derives from a female patient aged 2 to 10 who had a stem cell transplant for Fanconi anemia, so the T cells may come from the graft donor. The J gene is TRBJ1-1, the V gene TRBV11-2; unclear D gene. DNA of the CDR3: TGTGCCAGCAGCTTAGTGGTATCTGAAGCTTTCTTT. This translates into CASSLVVSEAFF.